These T cell receptor beta chains were read from a single sample in a study of graft-versus-host responses after intestinal transplantation. The assay was immunoSEQ multiplex PCR, and TCRdb's table has in-frame clones only and misses some. The sample records roughly 89,000 clones, more than 85% being singletons. No antigen has been identified for these receptors. Sequencing was performed on unstimulated CD4+ T cells sorted from spleen or lymph node cells, taken before intestinal transplant. The receptors here all came from a human donor who received an intestinal transplant. Both conserved end residues are part of each CDR3. A D gene is named only where the DNA matches it firmly. A clone size is listed for some rows: how often the clone was seen (once, few, many), or a class if it is expanded.

j_call d_call clone_size v_call cdr3_aa cdr3_nt
TRBJ1-1 - - TRBV29-1 CSVEGDFQTQRDTEAFF TGCAGCGTTGAGGGGGACTTCCAAACCCAAAGGGACACTGAAGCTTTCTTT
TRBJ2-1 - - TRBV7-2 CASSLLRGNEQFF TGTGCCAGCAGCTTACTAAGGGGAAATGAGCAGTTCTTC
TRBJ1-4 - - TRBV27 CASSFTPQGPQQKLFF TGTGCCAGCAGTTTCACACCACAGGGCCCGCAGCAAAAACTGTTTTTT
TRBJ1-1 - - TRBV5-5 CASSLLTVNTEAFF TGTGCCAGCAGCTTGCTTACGGTGAACACTGAAGCTTTCTTT
TRBJ2-3 - - TRBV9 CASSATLGDTQYF TGTGCCAGCAGCGCCACTCTCGGAGATACGCAGTATTTT
TRBJ2-1 - - TRBV14 CASSLPFGAGPSYNEQFF TGTGCCAGCAGCCTTCCCTTCGGGGCGGGGCCCTCCTACAATGAGCAGTTCTTC
TRBJ2-7 TRBD1 - TRBV18 CASSRTGSEQYF TGTGCCAGCTCGCGGACAGGGAGCGAGCAGTACTTC
TRBJ2-5 TRBD1 once TRBV10-3 CAISAGPGQGQETQYF TGTGCCATCAGTGCTGGACCGGGACAGGGTCAAGAGACCCAGTACTTC
TRBJ1-3 - - TRBV6-5 CASSYSGGDSGNTIYF TGTGCCAGCAGTTACTCGGGGGGGGACTCTGGAAACACCATATATTTT
TRBJ2-5 - - TRBV28 CASSFSRMETQYF TGTGCCAGCAGTTTTTCTAGGATGGAGACCCAGTACTTC
TRBJ2-3 - - TRBV18 CASSPPAGRTDTQYF TGTGCCAGCTCACCACCGGCAGGGCGCACAGATACGCAGTATTTT
TRBJ2-7 TRBD2 - TRBV7-9 CASSLASGSYEQYF TGTGCCAGCAGCTTGGCTAGCGGCTCCTACGAGCAGTACTTC
TRBJ1-6 - - TRBV6-5 CASSYSLAVGNSPLHF TGTGCCAGCAGTTACTCGTTGGCGGTTGGTAATTCACCCCTCCACTTT
TRBJ2-7 - - TRBV5-6 CASSLGRDRVYF TGTGCCAGCAGCTTGGGCCGGGATAGGGTGTACTTC
TRBJ2-1 - - TRBV6-1 CASSEDTSYNEQFF TGTGCCAGCAGTGAAGATACCAGCTACAATGAGCAGTTCTTC
TRBJ2-5 - once TRBV2 CASSREGVGETQYF TGTGCCAGCAGCCGCGAGGGGGTCGGCGAGACCCAGTACTTC
TRBJ1-1 - - TRBV6-5 CASSYEGAQNTEAFF TGTGCCAGCAGTTACGAAGGGGCCCAGAACACTGAAGCTTTCTTT
TRBJ2-2 - - TRBV18 CASSPSATGVGNGELFF TGTGCCAGCTCACCCTCCGCGACAGGAGTGGGGAACGGGGAGCTGTTTTTT
TRBJ1-2 - - TRBV2 CASSGTAKTGGYTF TGTGCCAGCAGTGGGACAGCCAAAACTGGAGGATACACCTTC
TRBJ1-6 - - TRBV27 CASSSLNIIGRGDSPLHF TGTGCCAGCAGTTCCCTAAATATAATCGGACGGGGAGATTCACCCCTCCACTTT
TRBJ1-5 - - TRBV6-1 CASRYQGLQPQHF TGTGCCAGCAGGTACCAGGGTCTTCAGCCCCAGCATTTT
TRBJ2-7 - - TRBV18 CASSPPSGGPSTYEQYF TGTGCCAGCTCACCACCGTCGGGGGGCCCCTCGACCTACGAGCAGTACTTC
TRBJ2-2 - - TRBV5-1 CASSLATGSNTGELFF TGCGCCAGCAGCTTGGCGACAGGATCGAACACCGGGGAGCTGTTTTTT
TRBJ2-5 TRBD1 - TRBV6-5 CASSRDRGETQYF TGTGCCAGCAGTCGGGACAGGGGAGAGACCCAGTACTTC
TRBJ1-1 - - TRBV30 CAWIGGSKAFF TGTGCCTGGATTGGAGGATCGAAAGCTTTCTTT
TRBJ1-5 TRBD1 - TRBV7-6 CASSMGQGGQPQHF TGTGCCAGCAGTATGGGACAGGGTGGCCAGCCCCAGCATTTT
TRBJ1-2 - - TRBV6-6 CASSYSKGGPNYGYTF TGTGCCAGCAGTTACTCGAAAGGGGGTCCTAACTATGGCTACACCTTC
TRBJ2-7 TRBD2 - TRBV4-1 CASSHRTSGSYEQYF TGCGCCAGCAGCCATCGGACTAGCGGGAGTTACGAGCAGTACTTC
TRBJ1-5 - - TRBV7-2 CASSYIRGGNQPQHF TGTGCCAGCAGCTACATTAGAGGTGGCAATCAGCCCCAGCATTTT
TRBJ1-2 - - TRBV19 CASSANQGYGYTF TGTGCCAGTAGTGCGAACCAGGGTTACGGCTACACCTTC
TRBJ2-7 - - TRBV11-2 CASSSELRQAVTRQYF TGTGCCAGCAGCTCGGAGTTGAGACAGGCAGTTACGAGGCAGTACTTC
TRBJ1-1 - few TRBV7-9 CASSPGQNTEAFF TGTGCCAGCAGCCCGGGACAGAACACTGAAGCTTTCTTT
TRBJ2-6 - - TRBV6-5 CASSLYRAGANVLTF TGTGCCAGCAGCCTTTACAGGGCTGGGGCCAACGTCCTGACTTTC
TRBJ2-3 - - TRBV5-1 CASSSAGTDTQYF TGCGCCAGCAGCTCGGCAGGTACAGATACGCAGTATTTT
TRBJ2-7 - - TRBV18 CAGGSGAYEQYF TGTGCCGGCGGATCAGGGGCCTACGAGCAGTACTTC
TRBJ2-3 TRBD2 - TRBV5-4 CASGAYKRGGGTDTQYF TGTGCCAGCGGAGCTTATAAGCGGGGAGGGGGCACAGATACGCAGTATTTT
TRBJ2-7 - - TRBV5-4 CASSEYPGSRPYEQYF TGTGCCAGCAGCGAATACCCGGGATCCCGCCCCTACGAGCAGTACTTC
TRBJ2-7 TRBD1 - TRBV28 CASSDRQGSSYEQYF TGTGCCAGCAGCGACAGACAGGGTAGCTCCTACGAGCAGTACTTC
TRBJ2-1 TRBD1 - TRBV25-1 CASGERQGWFF TGTGCCAGCGGCGAACGACAGGGGTGGTTCTTC
TRBJ1-1 - - TRBV5-1 CASSLVYGNTEAFF TGCGCCAGCAGCTTGGTCTACGGGAACACTGAAGCTTTCTTT
TRBJ2-3 - - TRBV6-1 CASTWTDFRDTQYF TGTGCCAGCACGTGGACAGATTTCAGGGATACGCAGTATTTT
TRBJ2-7 TRBD1 - TRBV4-3 CASSQETGRSYEQYF TGCGCCAGCAGCCAAGAGACAGGGCGCTCCTACGAGCAGTACTTC
TRBJ1-2 - - TRBV6-1 CASSRGGPNYGYTF TGTGCCAGCAGTAGGGGGGGCCCTAACTATGGCTACACCTTC
TRBJ2-5 - - TRBV7-6 CASSSTREVETQYF TGTGCCAGCAGCTCAACCAGGGAGGTAGAGACCCAGTACTTC
TRBJ1-1 - - TRBV7-6 CASSLAGDTEAFF TGTGCCAGCAGCTTAGCAGGGGACACTGAAGCTTTCTTT
TRBJ1-1 - - TRBV6-5 CASTRNTEAFF TGTGCCAGCACCAGGAACACTGAAGCTTTCTTT
TRBJ1-1 TRBD1 few TRBV6-6 CASSWDRVVTEAFF TGTGCCAGCAGTTGGGACAGGGTCGTCACTGAAGCTTTCTTT